These T cell receptor beta chains were read from a single sample in a study of T cell changes during pregnancy in multiple sclerosis. The protocol was immunoSEQ multiplex PCR, while the TCRdb copy is restricted to in-frame clones and leaves out a portion. This repertoire shows more than 40,000 clones, 75% to 95% found once; its top ten account for about 9.8%. The sample was CD8+ T cells from peripheral blood mononuclear cells, taken after pregnancy. Receptors were obtained from a female donor with multiple sclerosis, enrolled in a pregnancy study. Both conserved end residues are part of each CDR3. D genes are given only for firm matches. Clone sizes are given selectively: once, few, many, or a class where the clone is expanded.

TRBV7-3,TRBD2,NA,TRBJ2-1,TGTGCCAGCAGCCCCGGGGGGGGGATTTACAATGAGCAGTTCTTC,CASSPGGGIYNEQFF
TRBV9,NA,once,TRBJ1-2,TGTGCCAGCAGCGTAGCGGCAGGCCCCTATGGCTACACCTTC,CASSVAAGPYGYTF
TRBV5-4,TRBD2,NA,TRBJ2-3,TGTGCCAGCAGCCCTAGCGGGAGTGATACGCAGTATTTT,CASSPSGSDTQYF
TRBV5-1,NA,NA,TRBJ2-1,TGCGCCAGCAGCTTCCTGACGGGTCCCTACAATGAGCAGTTCTTC,CASSFLTGPYNEQFF
TRBV4-2,NA,NA,TRBJ2-7,TGTGCCAGCAGCCACCCCGGCGAGACTCCCGAGCAGTACTTC,CASSHPGETPEQYF
TRBV6-5,NA,NA,TRBJ2-7,TGTGCCAGCAGTTACTCGATTAACCAGGGCTACGAGCAGTACTTC,CASSYSINQGYEQYF
TRBV19,NA,NA,TRBJ1-1,TGTGCCAGTAGCCGAGGGGGGGTAAACACTGAAGCTTTCTTT,CASSRGGVNTEAFF
TRBV6-5,NA,NA,TRBJ2-7,TGTGCCAGCAGTTCATTCGGGAGAGGAGTCGAGCAGTACTTC,CASSSFGRGVEQYF
TRBV10-3,NA,NA,TRBJ2-7,TGTGCCATCAAATACAGGGAAGGAAACTACGAGCAGTACTTC,CAIKYREGNYEQYF
TRBV7-8,NA,NA,TRBJ1-5,TGTGCCAGCAGCAGCGGAGCGGAGGTGGGTCAGCCCCAGCATTTT,CASSSGAEVGQPQHF
TRBV29-1,NA,NA,TRBJ2-7,TGCAGCGTTGAACGGTCCGATTACGAGCAGTACTTC,CSVERSDYEQYF
TRBV30,NA,NA,TRBJ2-2,TGTGCCTGGACCCGGAGTGGTGCCGGGGAGCTGTTTTTT,CAWTRSGAGELFF
TRBV5-6,TRBD2,NA,TRBJ2-7,TGTGCCAGCAGCTTGGGACTAGCGGGCGAGTACTTC,CASSLGLAGEYF
TRBV19,TRBD2,NA,TRBJ2-1,TGTGCCAGTAGTGGGACTAGCGGGGTGTATGAGCAGTTCTTC,CASSGTSGVYEQFF
TRBV7-8,NA,NA,TRBJ2-7,TGTGCCAGCAGCTCAGCCTACGAGCAGTACTTC,CASSSAYEQYF
TRBV13,TRBD2,NA,TRBJ2-7,TGTGCCAGCAGCCTAGGGACTAGCGGGGGTTCCTACGAGCAGTACTTC,CASSLGTSGGSYEQYF
TRBV9,NA,NA,TRBJ2-7,TGTGCCAGCAGCGGTGGGGGCCGGGACATCTACGAGCAGTACTTC,CASSGGGRDIYEQYF
TRBV6-1,NA,NA,TRBJ2-1,TGTGCCAGCACCGGGGGACAGTTCTTC,CASTGGQFF
TRBV5-1,TRBD1,NA,TRBJ2-7,TGCGCCAGCAGCCGTCCCGGGACAGGGGCCCTCGAGCAGTACTTC,CASSRPGTGALEQYF
TRBV5-1,TRBD1,once,TRBJ1-1,TGCGCCAGCAGCTCGCAGCAGCCGGGACAGGGGTCCGAGGCTTTCTTT,CASSSQQPGQGSEAFF
TRBV19,NA,NA,TRBJ2-3,TGTGCCAGTAATGCGGACTTAGACAGGGATACGCAGTATTTT,CASNADLDRDTQYF
TRBV5-8,NA,NA,TRBJ1-6,TGTGCCAGCAGCTTGGGTCAGGGGTTCAGGTCACCCCTCCACTTT,CASSLGQGFRSPLHF
TRBV9,NA,NA,TRBJ2-3,TGTGCCAGCAGCGTCGGCAGGAGCACAGATACGCAGTATTTT,CASSVGRSTDTQYF
TRBV4-1,TRBD2,NA,TRBJ2-3,TGCGCCAGCAGCCCCCCTGGGACTACGGGGGGGGATACGCAGTATTTT,CASSPPGTTGGDTQYF
TRBV29-1,NA,NA,TRBJ2-1,TGCAGCGTTGAAGGACACCTGTCAGGTAATGAGCAGTTCTTC,CSVEGHLSGNEQFF
TRBV28,NA,few,TRBJ1-5,TGTGCCAGCAGTTTGAACAGGTACAATCAGCCCCAGCATTTT,CASSLNRYNQPQHF
TRBV29-1,TRBD1,once,TRBJ2-3,TGCAGCGTTGAAGAGGACAGGGACCCCACAGATACGCAGTATTTT,CSVEEDRDPTDTQYF